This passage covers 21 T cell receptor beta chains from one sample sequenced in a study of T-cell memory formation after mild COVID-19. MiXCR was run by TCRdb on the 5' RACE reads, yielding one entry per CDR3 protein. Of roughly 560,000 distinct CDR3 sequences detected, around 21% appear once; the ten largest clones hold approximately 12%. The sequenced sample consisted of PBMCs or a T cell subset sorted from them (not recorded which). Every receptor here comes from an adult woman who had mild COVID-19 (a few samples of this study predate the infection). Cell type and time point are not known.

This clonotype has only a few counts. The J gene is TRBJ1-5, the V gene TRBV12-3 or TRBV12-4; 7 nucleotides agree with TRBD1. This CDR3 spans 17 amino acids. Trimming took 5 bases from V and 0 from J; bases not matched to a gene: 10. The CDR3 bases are TGTGCCAGCAGTCCCGGGACAGCTACTTATAGCAATCAGCCCCAGCATTTT. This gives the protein CASSPGTATYSNQPQHF.

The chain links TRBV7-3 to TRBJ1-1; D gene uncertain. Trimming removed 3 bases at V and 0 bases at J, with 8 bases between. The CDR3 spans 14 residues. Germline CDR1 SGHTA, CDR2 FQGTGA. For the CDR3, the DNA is TGTGCCAGCAGCTTGGATATCATGAACACTGAAGCTTTCTTT. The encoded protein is CASSLDIMNTEAFF.

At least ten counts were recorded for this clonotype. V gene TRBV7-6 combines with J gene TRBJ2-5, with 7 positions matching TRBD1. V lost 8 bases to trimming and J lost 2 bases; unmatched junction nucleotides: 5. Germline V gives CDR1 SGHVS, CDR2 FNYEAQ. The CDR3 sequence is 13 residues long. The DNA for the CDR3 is TGTGCCAGCGGAAGGGGGCATCAAGAGACCCAGTACTTC. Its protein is CASGRGHQETQYF. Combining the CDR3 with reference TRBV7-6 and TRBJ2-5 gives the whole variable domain GAGVSQSPRYKVTKRGQDVALRCDPISGHVSLYWYRQALGQGPEFLTYFNYEAQQDKSGLPNDRFSAERPEGSISTLTIQRTEQRDSAMYRCASGRGHQETQYFGPGTRLLVL.

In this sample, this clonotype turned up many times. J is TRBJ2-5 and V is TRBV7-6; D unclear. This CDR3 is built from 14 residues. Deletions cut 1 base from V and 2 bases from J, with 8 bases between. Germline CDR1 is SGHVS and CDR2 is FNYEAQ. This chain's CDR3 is CASSLGARQETQYF. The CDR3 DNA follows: TGTGCCAGCAGCTTAGGGGCCAGACAAGAGACCCAGTACTTC.

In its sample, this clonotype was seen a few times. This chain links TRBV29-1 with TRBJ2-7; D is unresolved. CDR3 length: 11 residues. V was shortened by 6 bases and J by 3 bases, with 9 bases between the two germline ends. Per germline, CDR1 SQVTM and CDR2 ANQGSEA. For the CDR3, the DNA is TGCAGCGTCGAAATGAACTACGAGCAGTACTTC. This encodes CSVEMNYEQYF.

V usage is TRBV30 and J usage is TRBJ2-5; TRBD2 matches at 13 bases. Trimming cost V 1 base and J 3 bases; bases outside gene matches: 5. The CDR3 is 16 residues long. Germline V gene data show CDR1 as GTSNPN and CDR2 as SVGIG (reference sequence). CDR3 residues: CAWSAGGLAGKETQYF. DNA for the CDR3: TGTGCCTGGAGTGCGGGGGGACTAGCGGGGAAAGAGACCCAGTACTTC. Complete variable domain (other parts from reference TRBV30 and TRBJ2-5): SQTIHQWPATLVQPVGSPLSLECTVEGTSNPNLYWYRQAAGRGLQLLFYSVGIGQISSEVPQNLSASRPQDRQFILSSKKLLLSDSGFYLCAWSAGGLAGKETQYFGPGTRLLVL.

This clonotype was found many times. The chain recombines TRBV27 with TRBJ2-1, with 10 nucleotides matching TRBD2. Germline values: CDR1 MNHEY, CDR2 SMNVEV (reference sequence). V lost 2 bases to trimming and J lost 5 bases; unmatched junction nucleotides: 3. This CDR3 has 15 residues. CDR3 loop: CASSLTSGKHNEQFF. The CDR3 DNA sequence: TGTGCCAGCAGTTTAACTAGCGGGAAACACAATGAGCAGTTCTTC.

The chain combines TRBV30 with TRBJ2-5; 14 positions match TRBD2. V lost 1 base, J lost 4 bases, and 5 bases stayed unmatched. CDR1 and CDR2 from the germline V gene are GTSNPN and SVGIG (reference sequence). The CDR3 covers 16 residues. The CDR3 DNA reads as TGTGCCTGGAGTGGGGGGACTAGCGGGAGAGGAGAGACCCAGTACTTC. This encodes CAWSGGTSGRGETQYF.

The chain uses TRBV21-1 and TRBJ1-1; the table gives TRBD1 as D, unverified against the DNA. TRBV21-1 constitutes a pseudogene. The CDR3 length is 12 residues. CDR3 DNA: TGTGCCAGCAGAGGACAGGGGATACGAGCTTTCTTT. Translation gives CASRGQGIRAFF.

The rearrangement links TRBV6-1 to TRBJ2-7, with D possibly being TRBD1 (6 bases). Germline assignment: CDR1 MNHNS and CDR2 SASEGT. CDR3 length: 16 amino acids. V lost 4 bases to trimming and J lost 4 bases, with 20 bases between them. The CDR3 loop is CASSGQQGLGAYEQYF. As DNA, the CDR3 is TGTGCCAGCAGTGGTCAACAGGGCTTGGGTGCGTACGAGCAGTACTTC.

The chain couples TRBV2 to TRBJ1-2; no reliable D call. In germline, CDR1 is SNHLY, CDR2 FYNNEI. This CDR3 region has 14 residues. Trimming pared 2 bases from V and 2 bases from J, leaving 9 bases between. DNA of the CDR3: TGTGCCAGCAGTGAATATGGTGGGAACTATGGCTACACCTTC. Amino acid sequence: CASSEYGGNYGYTF.

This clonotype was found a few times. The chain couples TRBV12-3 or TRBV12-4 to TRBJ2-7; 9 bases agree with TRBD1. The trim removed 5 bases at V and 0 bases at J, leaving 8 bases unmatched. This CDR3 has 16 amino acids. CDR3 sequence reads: CASSSLLDRGSYEQYF. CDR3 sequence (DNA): TGTGCCAGCAGTAGCCTTCTGGACAGGGGCTCCTACGAGCAGTACTTC.

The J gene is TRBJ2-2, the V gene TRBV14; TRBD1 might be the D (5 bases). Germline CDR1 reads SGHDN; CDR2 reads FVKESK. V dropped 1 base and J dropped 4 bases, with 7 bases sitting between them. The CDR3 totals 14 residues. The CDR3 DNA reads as TGTGCCAGCAGCCAAGGGACAATCACCGGGGAGCTGTTTTTT. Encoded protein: CASSQGTITGELFF.

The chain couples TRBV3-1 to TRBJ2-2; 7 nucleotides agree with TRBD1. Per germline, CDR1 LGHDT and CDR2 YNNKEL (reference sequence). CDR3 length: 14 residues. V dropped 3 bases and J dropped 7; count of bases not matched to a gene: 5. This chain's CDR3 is CASSQTGSSGELFF. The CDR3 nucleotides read TGTGCCAGCAGCCAGACAGGGAGCAGCGGGGAGCTGTTTTTT.

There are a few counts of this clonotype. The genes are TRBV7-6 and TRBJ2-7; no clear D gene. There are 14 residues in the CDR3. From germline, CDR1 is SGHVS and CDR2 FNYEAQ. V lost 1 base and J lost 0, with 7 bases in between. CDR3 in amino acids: CASSLDSNSYEQYF. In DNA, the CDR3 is TGTGCCAGCAGCTTAGACAGCAACTCCTACGAGCAGTACTTC.

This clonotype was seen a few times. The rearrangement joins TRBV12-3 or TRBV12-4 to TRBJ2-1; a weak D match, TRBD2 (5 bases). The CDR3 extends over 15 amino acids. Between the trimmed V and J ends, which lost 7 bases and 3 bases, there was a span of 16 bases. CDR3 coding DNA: TGTGCCAGCAAACGGGATCCTGTCGGCTACAATGAGCAGTTCTTC. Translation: CASKRDPVGYNEQFF.

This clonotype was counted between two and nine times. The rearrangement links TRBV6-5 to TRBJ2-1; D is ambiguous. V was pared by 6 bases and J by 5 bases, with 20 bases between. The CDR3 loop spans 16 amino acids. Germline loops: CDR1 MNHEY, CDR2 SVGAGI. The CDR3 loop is CASSQGESTYNNEQFF. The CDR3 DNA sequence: TGTGCCAGCAGCCAAGGAGAATCTACGTATAACAATGAGCAGTTCTTC.

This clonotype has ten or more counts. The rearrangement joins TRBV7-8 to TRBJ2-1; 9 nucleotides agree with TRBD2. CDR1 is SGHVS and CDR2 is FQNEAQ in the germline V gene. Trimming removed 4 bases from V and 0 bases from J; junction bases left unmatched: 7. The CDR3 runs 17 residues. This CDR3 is CASSYYSGRVSYNEQFF. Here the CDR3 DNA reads TGTGCCAGCAGCTACTATAGCGGGAGAGTCTCCTACAATGAGCAGTTCTTC.

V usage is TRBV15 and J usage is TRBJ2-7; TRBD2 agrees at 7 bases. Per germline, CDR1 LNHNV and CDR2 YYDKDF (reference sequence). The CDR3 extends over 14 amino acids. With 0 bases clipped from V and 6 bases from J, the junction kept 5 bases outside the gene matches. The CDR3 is CATSRDGGRIEQYF. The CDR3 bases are TGTGCCACCAGCAGAGACGGCGGGAGAATCGAGCAGTACTTC.

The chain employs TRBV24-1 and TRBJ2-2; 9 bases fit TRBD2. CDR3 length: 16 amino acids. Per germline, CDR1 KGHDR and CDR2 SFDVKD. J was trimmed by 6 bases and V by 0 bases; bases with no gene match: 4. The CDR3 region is CATSDLYLAGPGELFF. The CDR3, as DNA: TGTGCCACCAGTGATTTGTACCTAGCGGGACCCGGGGAGCTGTTTTTT.

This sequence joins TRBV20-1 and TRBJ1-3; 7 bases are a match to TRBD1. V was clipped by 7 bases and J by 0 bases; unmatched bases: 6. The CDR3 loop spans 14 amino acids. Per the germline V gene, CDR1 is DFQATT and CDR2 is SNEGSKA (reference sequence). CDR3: CSVPDRDSGNTIYF. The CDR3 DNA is TGCAGTGTACCCGACAGGGACTCTGGAAACACCATATATTTT.